This record concerns one TCR beta chain sequence. What it binds is unknown. These data come from a study of beta chain features in type 1 diabetes. Study context: Examined across all samples were around 110,000,000 sorted cells.

Investigators reverse transcribed all isolated RNA, so they sequenced expressed TCRB transcripts. Using immunoSEQ multiplex PCR, the repertoire was profiled, and TCRdb retains in-frame clones only, with some absent. Among roughly 350,000 clones listed, roughly a tenth were seen once. Study outcomes and limitations: Over-representation of high TCR-expressing cells was a possible consequence of cDNA sequencing. Shorter TCRB CDR3s, moderately but significantly so, marked every one of the four CD4+ subsets in Type 1 diabetes patients. Relative to healthy donors, patients appeared to have naive, central memory and Treg TCRB repertoires that were more similar.

V shed 3 bases and J shed 0 bases, with 12 bases lying between them. Germline V lookup: CDR1 MDHEN, CDR2 SYDVKM. The CDR3 is 16 residues long. The sequenced sample was central memory CD4+ T cells from blood. J is TRBJ1-3 and V is TRBV28, with TRBD1 as a possible D gene (6 bases). This clonotype was sampled from a man aged 25 to 45 with type 1 diabetes. Written as DNA, the CDR3 is TGTGCCAGCAGTTTGGAAGGACAGCTCTCTGGAAACACCATATATTTT. This codes for CASSLEGQLSGNTIYF. Full variable domain (remainder filled in from reference TRBV28 and TRBJ1-3): DVKVTQSSRYLVKRTGEKVFLECVQDMDHENMFWYRQDPGLGLRLIYFSYDVKMKEKGDIPEGYSVSREKKERFSLILESASTNQTSMYLCASSLEGQLSGNTIYFGEGSWLTVV.